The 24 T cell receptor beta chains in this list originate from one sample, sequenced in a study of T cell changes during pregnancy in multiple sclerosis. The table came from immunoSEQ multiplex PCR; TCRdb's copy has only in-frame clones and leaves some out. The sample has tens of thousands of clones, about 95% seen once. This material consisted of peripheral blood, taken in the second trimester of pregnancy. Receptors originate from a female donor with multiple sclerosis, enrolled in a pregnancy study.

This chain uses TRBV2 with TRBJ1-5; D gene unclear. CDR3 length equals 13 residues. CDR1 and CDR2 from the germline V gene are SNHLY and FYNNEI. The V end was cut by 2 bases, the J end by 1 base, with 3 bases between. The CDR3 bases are TGTGCCAGCAGTGAACGGAGCAATCAGCCCCAGCATTTT. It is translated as CASSERSNQPQHF.

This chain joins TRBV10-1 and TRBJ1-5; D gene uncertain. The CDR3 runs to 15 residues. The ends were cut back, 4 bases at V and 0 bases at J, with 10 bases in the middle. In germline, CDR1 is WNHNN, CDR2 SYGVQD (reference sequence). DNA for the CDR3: TGCGCCAGCAGTGGTTCCTTTTATAGCAATCAGCCCCAGCATTTT. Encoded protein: CASSGSFYSNQPQHF.

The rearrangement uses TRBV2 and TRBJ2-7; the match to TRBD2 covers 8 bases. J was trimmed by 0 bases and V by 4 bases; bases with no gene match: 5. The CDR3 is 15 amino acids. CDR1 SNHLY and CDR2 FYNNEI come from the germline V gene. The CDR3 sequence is CASSVIAGSSYEQYF. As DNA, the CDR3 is TGTGCCAGCAGTGTGATAGCGGGATCCTCCTACGAGCAGTACTTC.

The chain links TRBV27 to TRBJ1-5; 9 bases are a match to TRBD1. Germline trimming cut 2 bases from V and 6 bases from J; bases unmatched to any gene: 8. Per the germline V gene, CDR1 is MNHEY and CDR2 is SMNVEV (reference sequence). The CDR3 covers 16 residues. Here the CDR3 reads CASSLTGQGRAQPQHF. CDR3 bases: TGTGCCAGCAGTTTAACGGGACAGGGTAGGGCTCAGCCCCAGCATTTT.

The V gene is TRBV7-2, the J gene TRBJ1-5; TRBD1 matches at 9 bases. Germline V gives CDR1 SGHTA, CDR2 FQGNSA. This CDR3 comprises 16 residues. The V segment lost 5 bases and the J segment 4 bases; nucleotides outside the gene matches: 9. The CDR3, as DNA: TGTGCCAGCAGCAATCGGGGACAGGGAGGAAATCAGCCCCAGCATTTT. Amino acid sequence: CASSNRGQGGNQPQHF. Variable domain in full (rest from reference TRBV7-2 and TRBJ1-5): GAGVSQSPSNKVTEKGKDVELRCDPISGHTALYWYRQSLGQGLEFLIYFQGNSAPDKSGLPSDRFSAERTGGSVSTLTIQRTQQEDSAVYLCASSNRGQGGNQPQHFGDGTRLSIL.

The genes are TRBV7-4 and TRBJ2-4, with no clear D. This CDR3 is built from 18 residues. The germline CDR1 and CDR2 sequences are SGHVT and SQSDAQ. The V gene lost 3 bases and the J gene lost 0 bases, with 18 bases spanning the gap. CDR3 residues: CASSFSLDPPLAKNIQYF. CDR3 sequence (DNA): TGTGCCAGCAGCTTCAGCCTAGACCCTCCTTTAGCCAAAAACATTCAGTACTTC.

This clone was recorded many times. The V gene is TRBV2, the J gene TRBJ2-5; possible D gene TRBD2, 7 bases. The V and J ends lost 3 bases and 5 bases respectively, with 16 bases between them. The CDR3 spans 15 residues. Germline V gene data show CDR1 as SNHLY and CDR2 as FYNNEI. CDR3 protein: CASSEVGGARETQYF. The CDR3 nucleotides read TGTGCCAGCAGTGAGGTGGGGGGGGCGAGGGAGACCCAGTACTTC.

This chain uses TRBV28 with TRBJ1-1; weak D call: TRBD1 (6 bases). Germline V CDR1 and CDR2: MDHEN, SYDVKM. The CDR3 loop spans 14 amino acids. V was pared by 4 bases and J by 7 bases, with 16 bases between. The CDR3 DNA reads TGTGCCAGCAGTTCCCACGGACAGAGGCTTGAAGCTTTCTTT. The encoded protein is CASSSHGQRLEAFF.

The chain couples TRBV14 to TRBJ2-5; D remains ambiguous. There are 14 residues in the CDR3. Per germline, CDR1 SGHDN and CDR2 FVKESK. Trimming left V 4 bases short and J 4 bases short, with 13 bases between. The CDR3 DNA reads TGTGCCAGCAGCCGGATCAGTTCAGGAGAGACCCAGTACTTC. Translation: CASSRISSGETQYF. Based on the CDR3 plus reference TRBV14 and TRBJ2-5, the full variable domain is EAGVTQFPSHSVIEKGQTVTLRCDPISGHDNLYWYRRVMGKEIKFLLHFVKESKQDESGMPNNRFLAERTGGTYSTLKVQPAELEDSGVYFCASSRISSGETQYFGPGTRLLVL.

The CDR3 protein is CAWSPTSSGANVLTF. The CDR3 DNA follows: TGTGCCTGGAGTCCTACTAGCTCTGGGGCCAACGTCCTGACTTTC. This chain links TRBV30 with TRBJ2-6; tentative D call: TRBD2 (5 bases). Trimming shortened V by 2 bases and J by 0 bases, and 8 bases separated the two germline ends. The CDR3 spans 15 residues. Germline V lookup: CDR1 GTSNPN, CDR2 SVGIG (reference sequence).

The CDR3 protein is CASSQPLTAPNQPQHF. The CDR3 bases are TGCGCCAGCAGCCAGCCCTTGACAGCCCCCAATCAGCCCCAGCATTTT. The chain has TRBV4-1 and TRBJ1-5, with D possibly TRBD1 on 5 matching bases. V gave up 3 bases and J gave up 3 bases, with 15 bases separating them. In germline, CDR1 is MGHRA, CDR2 YSYEKL. This CDR3 contains 16 residues.

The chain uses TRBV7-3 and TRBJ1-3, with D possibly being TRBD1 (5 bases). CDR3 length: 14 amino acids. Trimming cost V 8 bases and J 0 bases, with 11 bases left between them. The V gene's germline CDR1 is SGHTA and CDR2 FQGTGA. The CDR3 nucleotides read TGTGCCAGCTCTCGGGGGGGCTCTGGAAACACCATATATTTT. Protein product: CASSRGGSGNTIYF.

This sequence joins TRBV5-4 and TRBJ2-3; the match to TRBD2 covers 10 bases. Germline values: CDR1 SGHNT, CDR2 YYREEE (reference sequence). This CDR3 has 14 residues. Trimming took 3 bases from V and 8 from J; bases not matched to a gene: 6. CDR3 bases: TGTGCCAGCAGCTCTCTAGCGGGAGATAGTACGCAGTATTTT. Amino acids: CASSSLAGDSTQYF. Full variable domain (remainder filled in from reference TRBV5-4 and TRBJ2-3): ETGVTQSPTHLIKTRGQQVTLRCSSQSGHNTVSWYQQALGQGPQFIFQYYREEENGRGNFPPRFSGLQFPNYSSELNVNALELDDSALYLCASSSLAGDSTQYFGPGTRLTVL.

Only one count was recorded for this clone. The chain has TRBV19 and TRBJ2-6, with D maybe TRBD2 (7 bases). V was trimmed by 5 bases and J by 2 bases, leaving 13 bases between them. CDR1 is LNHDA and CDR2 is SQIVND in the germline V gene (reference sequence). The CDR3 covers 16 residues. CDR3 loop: CASSLRGGAGANVLTF. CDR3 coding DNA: TGTGCCAGTAGTCTAAGAGGGGGGGCTGGGGCCAACGTCCTGACTTTC.

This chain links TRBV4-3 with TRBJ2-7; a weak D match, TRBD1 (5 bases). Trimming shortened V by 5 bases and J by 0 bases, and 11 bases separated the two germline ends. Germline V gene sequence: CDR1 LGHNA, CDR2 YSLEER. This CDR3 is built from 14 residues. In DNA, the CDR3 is TGCGCCAGCAGCGAAGGGGCCTTCTCCTACGAGCAGTACTTC. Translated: CASSEGAFSYEQYF.

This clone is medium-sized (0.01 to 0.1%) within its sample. DNA of the CDR3: TGTGCCTGGAGTGTCCTAGCGGAGTACAATGAGCAGTTCTTC. The encoded protein is CAWSVLAEYNEQFF. The V and J genes are TRBV30 and TRBJ2-1; 7 bases are a match to TRBD2. J lost 4 bases, V lost 0 bases, and 3 bases had no gene match. The length of the CDR3 is 14 residues. Germline assignment: CDR1 GTSNPN and CDR2 SVGIG (reference sequence).

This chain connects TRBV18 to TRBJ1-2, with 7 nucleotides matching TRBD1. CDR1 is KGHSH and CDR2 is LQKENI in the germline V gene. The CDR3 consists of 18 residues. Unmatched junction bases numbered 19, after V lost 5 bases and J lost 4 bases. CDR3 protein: CASSSLPPQGLAPYGYTF. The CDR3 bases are TGTGCCAGCTCATCACTACCACCACAGGGGTTAGCTCCCTATGGCTACACCTTC. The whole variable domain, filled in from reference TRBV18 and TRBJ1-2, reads NAGVMQNPRHLVRRRGQEARLRCSPMKGHSHVYWYRQLPEEGLKFMVYLQKENIIDESGMPKERFSAEFPKEGPSILRIQQVVRGDSAAYFCASSSLPPQGLAPYGYTFGSGTRLTVV.

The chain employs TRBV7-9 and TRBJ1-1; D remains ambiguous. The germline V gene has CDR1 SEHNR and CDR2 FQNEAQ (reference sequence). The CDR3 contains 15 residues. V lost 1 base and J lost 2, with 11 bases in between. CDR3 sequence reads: CASSLGMAENTEAFF. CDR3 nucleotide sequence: TGTGCCAGCAGCTTAGGTATGGCGGAAAACACTGAAGCTTTCTTT.

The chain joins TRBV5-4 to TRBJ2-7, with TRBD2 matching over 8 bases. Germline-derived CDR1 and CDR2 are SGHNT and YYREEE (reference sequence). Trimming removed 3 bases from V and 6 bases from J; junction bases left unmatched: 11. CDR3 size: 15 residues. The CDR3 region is CASSSPGTSLPEQYF. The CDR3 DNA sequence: TGTGCCAGCAGCTCCCCCGGGACTAGTTTGCCCGAGCAGTACTTC.

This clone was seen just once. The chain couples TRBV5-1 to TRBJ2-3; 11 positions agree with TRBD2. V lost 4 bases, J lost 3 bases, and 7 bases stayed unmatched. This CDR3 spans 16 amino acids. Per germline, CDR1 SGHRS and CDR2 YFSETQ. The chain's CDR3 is CASSKVTSGRTDTQYF. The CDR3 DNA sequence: TGCGCCAGCAGCAAAGTTACTAGCGGGAGAACAGATACGCAGTATTTT. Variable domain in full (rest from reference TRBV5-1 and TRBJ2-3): KAGVTQTPRYLIKTRGQQVTLSCSPISGHRSVSWYQQTPGQGLQFLFEYFSETQRNKGNFPGRFSGRQFSNSRSEMNVSTLELGDSALYLCASSKVTSGRTDTQYFGPGTRLTVL.

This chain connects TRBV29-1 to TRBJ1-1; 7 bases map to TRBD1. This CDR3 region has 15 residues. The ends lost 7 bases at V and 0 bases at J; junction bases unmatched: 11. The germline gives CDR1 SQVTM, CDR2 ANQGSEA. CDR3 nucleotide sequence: TGCAGCGCTGTAAGACAGGGAGGTTTGAACACTGAAGCTTTCTTT. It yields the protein CSAVRQGGLNTEAFF.

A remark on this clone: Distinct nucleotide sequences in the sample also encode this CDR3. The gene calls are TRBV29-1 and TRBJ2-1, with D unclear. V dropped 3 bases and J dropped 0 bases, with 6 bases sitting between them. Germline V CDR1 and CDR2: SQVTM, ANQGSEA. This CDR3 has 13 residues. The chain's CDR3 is CSVDGGSYNEQFF. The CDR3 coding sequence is TGCAGCGTTGACGGCGGCTCCTACAATGAGCAGTTCTTC.

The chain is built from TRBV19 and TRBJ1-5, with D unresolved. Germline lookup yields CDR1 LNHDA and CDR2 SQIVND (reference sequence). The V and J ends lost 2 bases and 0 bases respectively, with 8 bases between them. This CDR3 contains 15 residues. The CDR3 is CASSITAGSNQPQHF. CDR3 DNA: TGTGCCAGTAGTATAACGGCAGGTAGCAATCAGCCCCAGCATTTT.

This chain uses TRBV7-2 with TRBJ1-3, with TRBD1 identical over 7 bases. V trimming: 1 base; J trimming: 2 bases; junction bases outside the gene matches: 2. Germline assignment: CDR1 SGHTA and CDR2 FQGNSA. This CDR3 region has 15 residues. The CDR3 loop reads CASSLGTGTGNTIYF. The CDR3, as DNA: TGTGCCAGCAGCTTAGGGACAGGAACTGGAAACACCATATATTTT.